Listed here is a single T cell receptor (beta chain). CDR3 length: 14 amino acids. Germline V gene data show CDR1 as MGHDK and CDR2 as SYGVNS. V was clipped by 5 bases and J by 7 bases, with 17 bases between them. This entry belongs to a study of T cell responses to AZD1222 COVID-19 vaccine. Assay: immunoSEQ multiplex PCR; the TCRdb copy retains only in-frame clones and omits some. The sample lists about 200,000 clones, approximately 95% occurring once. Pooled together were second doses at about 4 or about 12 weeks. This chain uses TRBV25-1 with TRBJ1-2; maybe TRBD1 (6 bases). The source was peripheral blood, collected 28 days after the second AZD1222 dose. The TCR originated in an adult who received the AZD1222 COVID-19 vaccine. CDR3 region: CASSLTGGAAGYTF. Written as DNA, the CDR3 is TGTGCCAGCAGTCTGACCGGGGGCGCGGCTGGCTACACCTTC.